This is a list of T cell receptor beta chains from one sample in a study of Ad26.COV2.S vaccination and SARS-CoV-2 variants. Only in-frame clones appear in the TCRdb table, and some are missing; sequencing was by immunoSEQ multiplex PCR. Among about 480,000 clones, 70% to 90% were seen once, and the ten largest hold roughly 12%. The input for sequencing was peripheral blood, taken in a trial of Ad26.COV2.S vaccine versus placebo. The receptor set was obtained from a person aged 18-65 years who received the Ad26.COV2.S COVID-19 vaccine or a placebo. Both conserved end residues are part of each CDR3. The D gene is left open where the match is weak. Clone size is shown for a subset of rows, as once, few, many or a class of expanded clone.

clone_size j_call v_call d_call cdr3_nt cdr3_aa
- TRBJ2-1 TRBV19 - TGTGCCAGTAGTATGTGGTCAGGGTCCTACAATGAGCAGTTCTTC CASSMWSGSYNEQFF
- TRBJ2-2 TRBV19 TRBD2 TGTGCCAGTAGTATTGGTCGACTAGCGGGGACCACCGGGGAGCTGTTTTTT CASSIGRLAGTTGELFF
- TRBJ2-7 TRBV4-3 - TGCGCCAGCAGCCAAGATCAGCGGTACGAGCAGTACTTC CASSQDQRYEQYF
- TRBJ2-2 TRBV6-2/TRBV6-3 - TGTGCCAGCAGTTACCATCCCTTGGGCGTCGGGGAGCTGTTTTTT CASSYHPLGVGELFF
once TRBJ2-7 TRBV7-7 - TGTGCCAGCAGCTTAACGGATGGCTACGAGCAGTACTTC CASSLTDGYEQYF
many TRBJ1-1 TRBV12-5 - TGTGCTAGTGGTTCGACAGCCGGGGCCTTCAAATCCCACACTGAAGCTTTCTTT CASGSTAGAFKSHTEAFF
once TRBJ2-3 TRBV6-5 - TGTGCCAGCCGGGTGCTCATCACAGATACGCAGTATTTT CASRVLITDTQYF
- TRBJ2-7 TRBV9 TRBD2 TGTGCCAGCAGCCCTCGCCCAGCGGGAGTATTCTACGAGCAGTACTTC CASSPRPAGVFYEQYF
- TRBJ2-7 TRBV6-6 TRBD2 TGTGCCAGCAGAAGACTAGCGGGAGGTGGCTCCTACGAGCAGTACTTC CASRRLAGGGSYEQYF
- TRBJ2-7 TRBV14 - TGTGCCAGCAGCCCCACTCCCTACGAGCAGTACTTC CASSPTPYEQYF